Listed below are T cell receptor beta chains from one sample, sequenced in a study of blood T cell repertoires in COVID-19. Assay used: immunoSEQ multiplex PCR; TCRdb lists only in-frame clones, some missing. The sample shows 200,000 to 300,000 clones, approximately 90% of them seen only once. The sample consisted of peripheral blood. The receptors originated from a middle-aged woman with acute or convalescent COVID-19. Both conserved end residues are part of each CDR3.

TRBV6-1	TRBJ1-2	CASSDQVVNYGYTF
TRBV5-6	TRBJ1-6	CASSWTVPNSPLHF
TRBV19	TRBJ1-5	CASGIGTGQNQPQHF
TRBV28	TRBJ2-5	CASSPLSSGSGEYF
TRBV4-1	TRBJ2-4	CASSQAIGGNIQYF
TRBV24-1	TRBJ2-1	CATSPLGTSGGNEQFF
TRBV7-2	TRBJ1-5	CASSRNQGNQPQHF
TRBV12-3/TRBV12-4	TRBJ1-1	CASSDRATTEAFF
TRBV5-6	TRBJ2-3	CASSFLDRGLLDTQYF
TRBV3-1/TRBV3-2	TRBJ1-1	CASSHIGVSNTEAFF
TRBV5-1	TRBJ1-2	CASSLAGQGEGYGYTF
TRBV7-2	TRBJ2-5	CASSPTGFVETQYF
TRBV19	TRBJ1-1	CASSRDRDTEAFF
TRBV9	TRBJ1-1	CASSVGQLNTEAFF
TRBV28	TRBJ1-5	CASSHQTGGGQPQHF
TRBV12-5	TRBJ2-1	CASGLVGSNEQFF
TRBV7-3	TRBJ2-6	CASSLANPLSSGANVLTF
TRBV2	TRBJ2-5	CASMYDRGYQETQYF
TRBV24-1	TRBJ1-2	CATSDTQGIYGYTF
TRBV29-1	TRBJ1-1	CSARQGMNTEAFF
TRBV3-1/TRBV3-2	TRBJ2-1	CASSQDLAGQGQFF
TRBV19	TRBJ2-1	CASSNLRTSGAGEQFF
TRBV20-1	TRBJ2-5	CSASVAGPQETQYF
TRBV7-3	TRBJ2-2	CASSGIGGRRTGELFF
TRBV4-2	TRBJ1-2	CASSQTVTNYGYTF
TRBV14	TRBJ2-3	CASSKDRNTDTQYF
TRBV5-4	TRBJ2-5	CASSLAGETQYF
TRBV25-1	TRBJ2-3	CASSESRGAGTDTQYF
TRBV27	TRBJ1-1	CASRSGKLQNTEAFF
TRBV5-6	TRBJ1-2	CASSLLDRNYGYTF
TRBV6-5	TRBJ1-2	CASIRGGAKNYGYTF
TRBV25-1	TRBJ2-1	CASRDQYNEQFF
TRBV2	TRBJ1-3	CASSEDNSSGNTIYF
TRBV7-3	TRBJ2-5	CASSLHREETQYF
TRBV3-1/TRBV3-2	TRBJ1-6	CASSTGRTGERALHF
TRBV6-5	TRBJ2-1	CASSYGAGRNEQFF
TRBV4-1	TRBJ1-6	CASSQLKGRQGARNSPLHF
TRBV24-1	TRBJ1-5	CATRGTDNQPQHF
TRBV15	TRBJ1-2	CATTMPGQSNYGYTF
TRBV6-5	TRBJ1-4	CASSYQRGNEKLFF
TRBV9	TRBJ2-3	CASSPGQGSTDTQYF
TRBV19	TRBJ2-1	CASRVIAGDHNEQFF
TRBV30	TRBJ2-6	CAWTGGNSGANVLTF
TRBV9	TRBJ1-1	CASSLVSLPGQNNTEAFF
TRBV19	TRBJ1-5	CASSRHNPGTGYVQPQHF
TRBV11-3	TRBJ2-6	CASSLDAAGANVLTF
TRBV9	TRBJ1-2	CASSPPQRYGYTF
TRBV24-1	TRBJ2-1	CATSDFINGHVFF
TRBV6-6	TRBJ1-2	CASSYGVGTDYGYTF
TRBV9	TRBJ1-1	CASSVGRTDNTEAFF
TRBV24-1	TRBJ2-1	CATSEPSRGTYNEQFF
TRBV4-1	TRBJ1-2	CASSQGGFGYGYTF
TRBV11-2	TRBJ1-3	CASSSGTGAQLFTIYF
TRBV5-6	TRBJ1-4	CASSLGTPNEKLFF